The entry that follows covers one T cell receptor (beta chain) sequence. This clone was seen more than once but under ten times. The antigen it binds to is not known. No qualities accompany the bases; no much larger clone lies one base away. These data come from a study of blood T cell repertoires in COVID-19 (dated by TCRdb to 2019 to 2021). In terms of the full investigation: Samples from collaborators originated in the United States, Italy and Spain and spanned both the acute and convalescent phases of COVID-19. The prospective study material was composed of cDNA or gDNA derived from T cells, B-cell-depleted T cells, or PBMCs. Subjects who had been exposed to COVID-19, were actively infected with it, or had recovered from it provided the deeply sampled blood TCRbeta repertoires that made up the dataset. The repertoires were made available in a free public database intended to serve as a resource for research on the immune response to SARS-CoV-2. The samples were drawn from two sources: the first 160 participants of the ongoing ImmuneRACE study, and approximately 1,300 subjects contributed by 6 global collaborators. Nearly every sample came with metadata listing a de-identified subject ID, COVID-19 status, age in years and sex. HLA class I and class II types, where available, came from metadata supplied by the sample provider rather than from assay-based typing. Points the paper makes about the study in general: The amount of clinical and demographic metadata varied by source and participant and was provided uncurated.

The immunoSEQ Assay, a bias-controlled multiplex PCR, was used to amplify TCRbeta CDR3 regions from genomic DNA. The authors' analysis ran thus. Nucleated cell counts per sample were estimated from amplification of reference gene primers within the assay. To quantify the absolute abundance of each unique TCRbeta CDR3 rearrangement, sequence reads were collapsed and filtered. For each sample, productive Simpson clonality was calculated as the square root of Simpson's diversity index across productive rearrangements. The source is immuneACCESS, and TCRdb retained only in-frame sequences with V and J called. Part of the clones is not carried over; for the studies checked, unresolved V genes explain less than half of this, and the remainder is unexplained. The V and J calls and the clone size are those of that table, but D and trimming were determined from the DNA. Across this sample there are 65,000 to 90,000 clones, with 88% seen only once. The top ten hold 5.5% to 7.5% of the sample.

The trim is 2 bases for V and 7 bases for J, with a gap of 17 bases between the germline ends. From the cysteine through the phenylalanine, the CDR3 covers 15 amino acids. Kept here is only the CDR3 DNA, which spans 45 bases and is read in frame from base 1. The germline V gene provides CDR1 SGHAT and CDR2 FQNNGV. The collaborating institutions used their own protocols to collect whole blood in K2EDTA tubes. For TCRbeta analysis, collaborator samples were shipped as frozen whole blood, as isolated PBMCs, or as DNA extracted from either sample type. The receptor was isolated from a woman older than 75 with acute or convalescent COVID-19. The sequenced sample was peripheral blood. This chain is built from TRBV11-2 and TRBJ1-2; the best D guess is TRBD1, with 5 bases matching. In nucleotides, the sequence is TGTGCCAGCAGCTTATTAACGGGGGGTGGGTCTGGCTACACCTTC. Translated, it gives CASSLLTGGGSGYTF.